This T cell receptor beta chain originates from a study of T cells in Graves' hyperthyroidism and ophthalmopathy. Study overall: Peripheral blood was secured at the point of initial diagnosis, before any treatment. Notes on the study in general: Among clonotypes expanded in thyroid above 0.001, most were also found in blood.

It was uncontrolled infection, other autoimmune disease, pregnancy or lactation that excluded patients. Germline V gene sequence: CDR1 MDHEN, CDR2 SYDVKM. The V and J ends lost 6 bases and 3 bases, in that order; junction bases with no gene match: 10. The CDR3 sequence is 16 residues long. This clonotype has ten or more counts. Its antigen is unknown. Amplification targeted TCR beta CDR3 regions from RNA transcripts. A set of HTBI primers served as the primers for a first-round RT-PCR of the TCR CDR3. TCRdb re-called the multiplex PCR reads through MiXCR, storing one row per CDR3 protein. Of 660,000 or so distinct CDR3 sequences listed, less than 25% are singletons.

This clonotype was obtained from a man aged 25 to 40 with Graves' ophthalmopathy. Sequenced sample: blood. This chain uses TRBV28 with TRBJ2-5; 10 bases are a match to TRBD1. CDR3 DNA: TGTGCCAGCAGCTCCCGTTGGGGGACAGGGGAAGAGACCCAGTACTTC. As protein: CASSSRWGTGEETQYF.